Shown below are 26 T cell receptor beta chains from a single sample sequenced in a study of identifying expanded T cells in peripheral blood. Generated by immunoSEQ multiplex PCR, the TCRdb table keeps only in-frame clones and is missing some. The sample comprises about 90,000 clones, around 85% of which are singletons, and around 5.2% rests with the top ten. The sample taken for sequencing was blood. Receptors were obtained from a person aged 18 to 75 in good health.

V is TRBV5-8 and J is TRBJ2-1; no clear D. The V end lost 1 base, the J end lost 11 bases, and 10 bases lay between the germline ends. The CDR3 is 12 residues long. Germline CDR1 is SGHTS and CDR2 is YDEGEE. The CDR3 DNA reads TGTGCCAGCAGCTTGACACGATACCAGCAGTTCTTC. This sequence encodes CASSLTRYQQFF.

The sample holds one count of this clone. The chain is built from TRBV6-5 and TRBJ1-1, with TRBD1 as a possible D gene (5 bases). Per germline, CDR1 MNHEY and CDR2 SVGAGI. There are 15 residues in the CDR3. The V and J ends lost 6 bases and 1 base respectively, with 15 bases between them. The DNA for the CDR3 is TGTGCCAGCAGCCTACCCGGGACCGAGAACACTGAAGCTTTCTTT. It yields the protein CASSLPGTENTEAFF.

V usage is TRBV6-5 and J usage is TRBJ2-5; a possible D gene is TRBD2 (5 bases). Trimming took off 5 bases at V and 0 bases at J, with 7 bases between the two ends. Germline V gene lookup returns CDR1 MNHEY and CDR2 SVGAGI. CDR3 size: 13 residues. The CDR3 is CASSDGDQETQYF. In nucleotides, the CDR3 is TGTGCCAGCAGTGACGGGGACCAAGAGACCCAGTACTTC.

V gene TRBV13 combines with J gene TRBJ2-1; D remains ambiguous. Trimming stripped 6 bases from V and 4 bases from J, with 16 bases between. The CDR3 consists of 15 residues. Germline V gene lookup returns CDR1 PRHDT and CDR2 FYEKMQ (reference sequence). The CDR3 DNA sequence: TGTGCCAGCAGAATAAGGGTAGTGCGGTACAATGAGCAGTTCTTC. Its protein is CASRIRVVRYNEQFF. Based on the CDR3 plus reference TRBV13 and TRBJ2-1, the full variable domain is AAGVIQSPRHLIKEKRETATLKCYPIPRHDTVYWYQQGPGQDPQFLISFYEKMQSDKGSIPDRFSAQQFSDYHSELNMSSLELGDSALYFCASRIRVVRYNEQFFGPGTRLTVL.

The V gene is TRBV30, the J gene TRBJ1-6; 11 bases are a match to TRBD1. Germline trimming cut 4 bases from V and 9 bases from J; bases unmatched to any gene: 2. Germline V lookup: CDR1 GTSNPN, CDR2 SVGIG (reference sequence). This CDR3 has 13 residues. The CDR3 loop is CAWTGTGGSPLHF. The CDR3 DNA reads TGTGCCTGGACCGGGACAGGGGGTTCACCCCTCCACTTT.

J is TRBJ1-5 and V is TRBV11-2; D is unresolved. The germline V and J ends were trimmed by 0 bases and 7 bases, with 7 bases remaining between them. There are 13 residues in the CDR3. Looked up from germline, CDR1 is SGHAT and CDR2 is FQNNGV. The CDR3 spells CASSLEASQPQHF. Written as DNA, the CDR3 is TGTGCCAGCAGCTTAGAGGCATCCCAGCCCCAGCATTTT. The variable domain in full, with the rest retrieved from reference TRBV11-2 and TRBJ1-5, is EAGVAQSPRYKIIEKRQSVAFWCNPISGHATLYWYQQILGQGPKLLIQFQNNGVVDDSQLPKDRFSAERLKGVDSTLKIQPAKLEDSAVYLCASSLEASQPQHFGDGTRLSIL.

The chain carries TRBV6-6 and TRBJ2-7; perhaps D is TRBD1 or TRBD2 (5 bases each). The germline V gene has CDR1 MNHNY and CDR2 SVGAGI (reference sequence). The CDR3 is made up of 15 amino acids. V gave up 2 bases and J gave up 7 bases, with 18 bases separating them. CDR3 residues: CASSYVQMGTGEQYF. DNA of the CDR3: TGTGCCAGCAGTTACGTCCAGATGGGGACGGGTGAGCAGTACTTC.

The V gene is TRBV2, the J gene TRBJ2-7; D is perhaps TRBD2 (6 bases). The V end lost 2 bases, the J end lost 2 bases, and 16 bases lay between the germline ends. Germline V gene data show CDR1 as SNHLY and CDR2 as FYNNEI. The CDR3 runs to 16 residues. The CDR3 DNA sequence: TGTGCCAGCAGTGAACCCCCCGGGAGTCCACCCTACGAGCAGTACTTC. Translation gives CASSEPPGSPPYEQYF.

The chain has TRBV5-1 and TRBJ1-2; TRBD1 might be the D (5 bases). Per the germline V gene, CDR1 is SGHRS and CDR2 is YFSETQ. Deletions cut 0 bases from V and 3 bases from J, with 9 bases between. The CDR3 extends over 14 amino acids. The CDR3 DNA reads as TGCGCCAGCAGCTTGGAAGGCAGGGACTATGGCTACACCTTC. It encodes CASSLEGRDYGYTF.

This clone appeared a few times. This chain connects TRBV2 to TRBJ1-1; no clear D. The germline CDR1 and CDR2 sequences are SNHLY and FYNNEI. The CDR3 spans 14 residues. The V and J ends lost 4 bases and 3 bases respectively, with 12 bases between them. CDR3 loop: CASSGGNWDTEAFF. CDR3 bases: TGTGCCAGCAGTGGAGGGAATTGGGACACTGAAGCTTTCTTT.

This sequence joins TRBV6-1 and TRBJ1-6; TRBD1 is a possible D gene (5 bases). Looked up from germline, CDR1 is MNHNS and CDR2 is SASEGT. V lost 11 bases and J 2 bases, leaving 10 bases between the germline ends. The CDR3 has 13 residues. The CDR3 DNA follows: TGTGCCGTAGGGGCTACCTATAATTCACCCCTCCACTTT. Protein sequence: CAVGATYNSPLHF.

The gene calls are TRBV7-2 and TRBJ1-4; D is undetermined. Trimming took 8 bases from V and 4 from J, leaving 11 bases between them. The CDR3 runs to 13 residues. Germline CDR1 SGHTA, CDR2 FQGNSA. Here the CDR3 reads CASGGEYNEKLFF. The CDR3 nucleotides read TGTGCCAGCGGCGGGGAATATAATGAAAAACTGTTTTTT.

J is TRBJ1-1 and V is TRBV7-8; D unclear. The CDR3 contains 15 residues. V was cut by 7 bases and J by 1 base, with 16 bases left in between. Germline V gives CDR1 SGHVS, CDR2 FQNEAQ. The CDR3 DNA reads TGTGCCAGCACCCCGGGCCCAGGCGAGAACACTGAAGCTTTCTTT. Encoded protein: CASTPGPGENTEAFF.

This chain's CDR3 is CASSQDRIRGYTF. CDR3 nucleotide sequence: TGCGCCAGCAGCCAAGATCGGATTCGTGGCTACACCTTC. This chain uses TRBV4-3 with TRBJ1-2; D not resolved. V was pared by 0 bases and J by 7 bases, with 9 bases between. Germline CDR1 is LGHNA and CDR2 is YSLEER. The CDR3 has 13 amino acids.

The rearrangement uses TRBV20-1 and TRBJ2-3, with D unclear. This CDR3 is built from 10 residues. V shed 4 bases and J shed 6 bases, with 5 bases lying between them. The germline V gene has CDR1 DFQATT and CDR2 SNEGSKA (reference sequence). The CDR3 nucleotides are TGCAGTGCTACTACCGATACGCAGTATTTT. As protein: CSATTDTQYF.

This sequence joins TRBV30 and TRBJ2-3; D tentatively reads TRBD1 or TRBD2 (5 bases each). The CDR3 consists of 13 residues. Germline V gives CDR1 GTSNPN, CDR2 SVGIG (reference sequence). The V end was cut by 5 bases, the J end by 3 bases, with 12 bases between. As DNA, the CDR3 is TGTGCCTGGGAGGGGTTGGGAACAGATACGCAGTATTTT. Translating it yields CAWEGLGTDTQYF.

The chain recombines TRBV6-5 with TRBJ2-4; TRBD1 matches at 7 bases. V lost 6 bases and J lost 0; bases outside the gene matches: 2. The CDR3 contains 14 residues. Germline lookup yields CDR1 MNHEY and CDR2 SVGAGI. CDR3 loop: CASSRQGAKNIQYF. The CDR3 nucleotides read TGTGCCAGCAGCAGACAGGGAGCCAAAAACATTCAGTACTTC.

The V and J genes are TRBV7-9 and TRBJ2-1; D unresolved. Germline CDR1 is SEHNR and CDR2 is FQNEAQ (reference sequence). CDR3 length: 15 residues. Trimming shortened V by 1 base and J by 4 bases, and 11 bases separated the two germline ends. In DNA form, the CDR3 reads TGTGCCAGCAGCTTAGACCTCAGTCCGTACAATGAGCAGTTCTTC. Residues: CASSLDLSPYNEQFF.

The V and J genes are TRBV6-6 and TRBJ1-1; D gene unclear. The CDR3 length is 12 residues. CDR1 and CDR2 from the germline V gene are MNHNY and SVGAGI (reference sequence). Trimming took off 5 bases at V and 4 bases at J, with 8 bases between the two ends. The CDR3: CASSAGFTEAFF. In nucleotides, the CDR3 is TGTGCCAGCAGTGCGGGCTTCACTGAAGCTTTCTTT.

V usage is TRBV2 and J usage is TRBJ1-2; D perhaps matches TRBD1 (6 bases). V lost 0 bases, J lost 3 bases, and 8 bases lay in between. Germline-derived CDR1 and CDR2 are SNHLY and FYNNEI. The CDR3 loop spans 14 amino acids. This chain's CDR3 is CASSEAGAYYGYTF. The CDR3 coding sequence is TGTGCCAGCAGTGAAGCGGGGGCTTACTATGGCTACACCTTC.

The rearrangement joins TRBV7-2 to TRBJ1-2; TRBD1 matches at 7 bases. V gave up 2 bases and J gave up 3 bases; unmatched junction bases: 3. Germline assignment: CDR1 SGHTA and CDR2 FQGNSA. This CDR3 contains 14 residues. CDR3 protein: CASSLRTGDYGYTF. CDR3 in DNA: TGTGCCAGCAGCTTAAGGACAGGTGACTATGGCTACACCTTC.

This chain joins TRBV6-6 and TRBJ2-5; D unresolved. V was pared by 8 bases and J by 5 bases, with 6 bases between. CDR1 MNHNY and CDR2 SVGAGI come from the germline V gene (reference sequence). There are 10 residues in the CDR3. The DNA for the CDR3 is TGTGCCAGCGGGTATGAGACCCAGTACTTC. Translating gives CASGYETQYF.

This chain connects TRBV29-1 to TRBJ2-5, with 12 bases aligning to TRBD1. V shed 7 bases and J 5 bases; nucleotides not matched to a gene: 14. Germline V lookup: CDR1 SQVTM, CDR2 ANQGSEA. CDR3 length: 16 amino acids. The CDR3 coding sequence is TGCAGCGCGAAAAAAACCGGGACAGGGGGCGGGGAGACCCAGTACTTC. It encodes CSAKKTGTGGGETQYF.

J is TRBJ1-5 and V is TRBV30, with D perhaps matching TRBD1 (6 bases). The germline CDR1 and CDR2 sequences are GTSNPN and SVGIG (reference sequence). The CDR3 consists of 14 residues. Trimming stripped 4 bases from V and 9 bases from J, with 19 bases between. The CDR3 is CAWKDYGGPGPQHF. DNA for the CDR3: TGTGCCTGGAAAGATTACGGGGGGCCGGGGCCCCAGCATTTT.

Note on this clone: The sample carries other DNA sequences with the same CDR3. The chain joins TRBV5-1 to TRBJ1-5; possibly TRBD1 for D (6 bases). Germline CDR1 SGHRS, CDR2 YFSETQ. This CDR3 is built from 15 residues. Trimming took 1 base from V and 2 from J, leaving 10 bases between them. The CDR3 bases are TGCGCCAGCAGCTTGACAGGGTTGGGCAATCAGCCCCAGCATTTT. Its translation is CASSLTGLGNQPQHF.

This clone has only one observation. The chain is built from TRBV4-1 and TRBJ2-3; a possible D gene is TRBD2 (5 bases). There are 15 residues in the CDR3. V was trimmed by 4 bases and J by 2 bases, leaving 13 bases between them. Germline loops: CDR1 MGHRA, CDR2 YSYEKL. Written as DNA, the CDR3 is TGCGCCAGCAGCCCTGTAGCCGGGGACACAGATACGCAGTATTTT. This encodes CASSPVAGDTDTQYF.